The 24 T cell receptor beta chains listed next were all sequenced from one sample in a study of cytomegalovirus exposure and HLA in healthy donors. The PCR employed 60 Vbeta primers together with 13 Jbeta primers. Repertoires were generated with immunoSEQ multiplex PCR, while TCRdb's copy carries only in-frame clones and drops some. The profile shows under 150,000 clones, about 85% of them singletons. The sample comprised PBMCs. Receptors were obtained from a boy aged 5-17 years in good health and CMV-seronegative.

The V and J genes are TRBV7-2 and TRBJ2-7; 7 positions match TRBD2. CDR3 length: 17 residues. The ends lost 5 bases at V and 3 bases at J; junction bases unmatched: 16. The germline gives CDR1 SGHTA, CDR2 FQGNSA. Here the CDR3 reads CASSQKAGTITHYEQYF. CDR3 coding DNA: TGTGCCAGCAGCCAAAAAGCCGGGACTATCACTCACTACGAGCAGTACTTC.

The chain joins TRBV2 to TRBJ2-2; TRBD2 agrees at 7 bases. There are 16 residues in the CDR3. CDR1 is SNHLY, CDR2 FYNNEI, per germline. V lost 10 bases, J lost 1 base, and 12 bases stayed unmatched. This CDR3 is CATLLGGEMNTGELFF. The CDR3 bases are TGTGCCACCCTTTTGGGGGGGGAAATGAACACCGGGGAGCTGTTTTTT.

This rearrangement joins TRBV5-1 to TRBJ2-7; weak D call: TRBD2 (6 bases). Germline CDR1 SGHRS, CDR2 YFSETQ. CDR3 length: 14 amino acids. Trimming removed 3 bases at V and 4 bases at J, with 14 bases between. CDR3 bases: TGCGCCAGCAGCTGGGGCCGCGGGGAATACGAGCAGTACTTC. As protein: CASSWGRGEYEQYF.

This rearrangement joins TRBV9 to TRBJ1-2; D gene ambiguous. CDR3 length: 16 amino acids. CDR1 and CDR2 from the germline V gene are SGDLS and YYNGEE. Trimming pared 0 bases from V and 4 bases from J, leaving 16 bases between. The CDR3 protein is CASSVDSDTAFYGYTF. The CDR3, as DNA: TGTGCCAGCAGCGTAGATTCAGATACAGCCTTCTATGGCTACACCTTC.

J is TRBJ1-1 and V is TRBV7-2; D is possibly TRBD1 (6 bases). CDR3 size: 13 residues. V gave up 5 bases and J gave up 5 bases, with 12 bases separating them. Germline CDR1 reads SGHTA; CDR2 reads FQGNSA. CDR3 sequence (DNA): TGTGCCAGCAGCCCCGTAGGGGGAACTGAAGCTTTCTTT. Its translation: CASSPVGGTEAFF.

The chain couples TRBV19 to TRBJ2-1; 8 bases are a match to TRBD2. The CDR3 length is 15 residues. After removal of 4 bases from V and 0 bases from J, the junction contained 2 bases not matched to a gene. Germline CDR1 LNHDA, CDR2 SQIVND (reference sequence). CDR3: CASSRGTSSYNEQFF. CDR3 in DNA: TGTGCCAGTAGTAGAGGGACTAGCTCCTACAATGAGCAGTTCTTC.

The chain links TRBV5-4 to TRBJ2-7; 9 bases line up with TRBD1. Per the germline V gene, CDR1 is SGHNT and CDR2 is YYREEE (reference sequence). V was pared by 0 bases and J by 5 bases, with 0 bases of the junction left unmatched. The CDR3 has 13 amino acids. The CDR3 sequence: CASSLGTGDEQYF. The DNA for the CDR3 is TGTGCCAGCAGCTTGGGGACAGGGGACGAGCAGTACTTC.

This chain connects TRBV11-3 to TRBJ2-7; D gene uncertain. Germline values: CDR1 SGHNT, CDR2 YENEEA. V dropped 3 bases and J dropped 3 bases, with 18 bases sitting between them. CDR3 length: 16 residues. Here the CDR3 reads CASSFIPMRKIYEQYF. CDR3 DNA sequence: TGTGCCAGCAGCTTTATCCCCATGCGGAAAATCTACGAGCAGTACTTC.

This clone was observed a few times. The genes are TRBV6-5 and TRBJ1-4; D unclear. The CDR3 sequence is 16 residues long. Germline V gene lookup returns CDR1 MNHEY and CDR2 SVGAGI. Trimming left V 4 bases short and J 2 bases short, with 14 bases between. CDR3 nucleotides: TGTGCCAGCAGTTTTCGCTCTGTGGGCACTAATGAAAAACTGTTTTTT. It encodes CASSFRSVGTNEKLFF.

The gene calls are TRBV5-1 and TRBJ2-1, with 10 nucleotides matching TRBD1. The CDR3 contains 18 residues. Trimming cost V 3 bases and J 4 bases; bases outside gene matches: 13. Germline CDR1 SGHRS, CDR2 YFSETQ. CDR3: CASSSPGQGIDRYNEQFF. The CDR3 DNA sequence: TGCGCCAGCAGCTCACCGGGACAGGGGATTGACCGGTACAATGAGCAGTTCTTC.

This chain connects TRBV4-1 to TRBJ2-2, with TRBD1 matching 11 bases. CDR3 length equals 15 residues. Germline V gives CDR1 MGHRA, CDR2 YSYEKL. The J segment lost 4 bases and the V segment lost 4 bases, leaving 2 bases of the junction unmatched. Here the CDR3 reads CASSLGTGGTGELFF. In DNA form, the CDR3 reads TGCGCCAGCAGCCTAGGGACAGGGGGCACCGGGGAGCTGTTTTTT.

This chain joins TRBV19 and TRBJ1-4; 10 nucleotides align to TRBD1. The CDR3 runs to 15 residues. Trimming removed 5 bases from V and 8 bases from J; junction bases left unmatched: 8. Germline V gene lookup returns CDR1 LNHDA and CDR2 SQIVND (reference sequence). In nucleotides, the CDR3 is TGTGCCAGTAGTCGTTCGGGACAGGGGAAGGAAAAACTGTTTTTT. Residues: CASSRSGQGKEKLFF.

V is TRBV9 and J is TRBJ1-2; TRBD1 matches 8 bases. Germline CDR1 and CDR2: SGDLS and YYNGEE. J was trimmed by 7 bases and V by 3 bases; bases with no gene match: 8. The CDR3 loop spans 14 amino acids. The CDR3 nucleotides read TGTGCCAGCAGCGCCGGACAGGGTCGGATTGGCTACACCTTC. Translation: CASSAGQGRIGYTF.

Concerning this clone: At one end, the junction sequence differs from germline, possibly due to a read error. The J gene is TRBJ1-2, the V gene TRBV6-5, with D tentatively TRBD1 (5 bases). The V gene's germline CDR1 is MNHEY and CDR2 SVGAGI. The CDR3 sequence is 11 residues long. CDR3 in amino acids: CASSSQGGYPF. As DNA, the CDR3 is TGTGCCAGCAGTTCTCAGGGCGGCTACCCCTTC.

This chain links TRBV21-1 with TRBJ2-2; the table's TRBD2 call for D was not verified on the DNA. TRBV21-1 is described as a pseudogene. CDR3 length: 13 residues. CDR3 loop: CASSKGDTGELFF. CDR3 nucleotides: TGTGCCAGCAGCAAAGGCGACACCGGGGAGCTGTTTTTT.

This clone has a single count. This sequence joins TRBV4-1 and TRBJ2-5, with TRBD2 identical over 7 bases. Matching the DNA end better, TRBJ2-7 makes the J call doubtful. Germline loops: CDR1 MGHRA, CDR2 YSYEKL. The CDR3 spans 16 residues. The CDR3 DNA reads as TGCGCCAGCAGCCAAGATAAGGGCGGGAGCCCCTACGAGCAGTACTTC. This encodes CASSQDKGGSPYEQYF.

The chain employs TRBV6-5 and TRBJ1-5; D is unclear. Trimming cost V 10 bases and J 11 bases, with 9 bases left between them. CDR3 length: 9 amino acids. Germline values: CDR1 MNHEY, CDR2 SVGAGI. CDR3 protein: CATRTAQHF. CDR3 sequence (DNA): TGTGCCACTCGTACGGCCCAGCATTTT.

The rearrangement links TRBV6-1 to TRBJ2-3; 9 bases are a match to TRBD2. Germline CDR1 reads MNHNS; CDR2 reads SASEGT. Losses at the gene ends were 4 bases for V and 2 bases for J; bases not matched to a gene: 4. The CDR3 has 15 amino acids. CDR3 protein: CASSGLAAITDTQYF. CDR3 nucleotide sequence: TGTGCCAGCAGTGGACTAGCGGCGATCACAGATACGCAGTATTTT.

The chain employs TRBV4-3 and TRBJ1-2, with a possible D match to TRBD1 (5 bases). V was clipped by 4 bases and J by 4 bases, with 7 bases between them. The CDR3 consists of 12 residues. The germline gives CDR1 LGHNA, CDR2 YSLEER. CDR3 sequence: CASSPDSYGYTF. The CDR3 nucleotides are TGCGCCAGCAGCCCAGACAGCTATGGCTACACCTTC.

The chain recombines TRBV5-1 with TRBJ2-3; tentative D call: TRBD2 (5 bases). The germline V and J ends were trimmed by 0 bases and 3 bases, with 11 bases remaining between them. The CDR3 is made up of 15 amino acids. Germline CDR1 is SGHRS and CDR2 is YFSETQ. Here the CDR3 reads CASSLDGVRTDTQYF. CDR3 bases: TGCGCCAGCAGCTTGGACGGGGTGCGGACAGATACGCAGTATTTT.

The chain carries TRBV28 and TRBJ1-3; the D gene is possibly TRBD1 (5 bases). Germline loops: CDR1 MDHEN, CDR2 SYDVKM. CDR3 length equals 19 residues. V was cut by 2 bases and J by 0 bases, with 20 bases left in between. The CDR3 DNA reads TGTGCCAGCAGTTTAGACCCAATTTCTGACAGCAGCTCTGGAAACACCATATATTTT. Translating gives CASSLDPISDSSSGNTIYF.

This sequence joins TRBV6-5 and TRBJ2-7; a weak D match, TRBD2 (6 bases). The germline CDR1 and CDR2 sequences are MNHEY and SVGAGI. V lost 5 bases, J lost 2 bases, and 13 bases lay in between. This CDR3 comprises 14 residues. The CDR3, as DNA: TGTGCCAGCAGTCACGGGGGAAGGGCCTACGAGCAGTACTTC. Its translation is CASSHGGRAYEQYF.

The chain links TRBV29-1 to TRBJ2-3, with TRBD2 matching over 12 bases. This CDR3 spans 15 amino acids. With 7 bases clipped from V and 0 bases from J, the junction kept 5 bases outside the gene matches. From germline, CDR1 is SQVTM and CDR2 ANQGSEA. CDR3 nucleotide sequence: TGCAGCGCAGCCGGGACTAGCGGGAGCACAGATACGCAGTATTTT. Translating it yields CSAAGTSGSTDTQYF.

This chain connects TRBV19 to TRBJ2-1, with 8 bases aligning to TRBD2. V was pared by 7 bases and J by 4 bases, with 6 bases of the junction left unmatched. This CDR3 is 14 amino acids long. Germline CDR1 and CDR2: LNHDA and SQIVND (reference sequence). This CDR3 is CASTLTSVYNEQFF. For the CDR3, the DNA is TGTGCCAGTACCCTGACTAGCGTTTACAATGAGCAGTTCTTC. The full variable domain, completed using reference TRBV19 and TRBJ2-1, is DGGITQSPKYLFRKEGQNVTLSCEQNLNHDAMYWYRQDPGQGLRLIYYSQIVNDFQKGDIAEGYSVSREKKESFPLTVTSAQKNPTAFYLCASTLTSVYNEQFFGPGTRLTVL.